This T cell receptor beta chain was sequenced in a study of shared clonotypes between healthy human individuals. The study's findings and limits: Blood alone was sampled, and tissue repertoires likely differ. Sharing of clonotypes among donors was expected to vary with sequencing depth. Rarefaction indicated that sorted-subset sequencing remained incomplete although depth was large. Roughly 5% of naive CD4 clonotypes were common to a handful of donors.

Only in-frame clones appear in the TCRdb table, and some are missing; sequencing was by immunoSEQ multiplex PCR. The sample includes millions of clones, 95% of them seen just once. This clone occurred once. The antigen remains undetermined. This receptor was obtained from a man younger than 35 in good health. Material: naive CD4+ T cells sorted from blood. Subset defined: CD45RA+ positively selected.

Here the CDR3 DNA reads TGTGCTCAGCCGGTCACTATCCCCCCTAGCACAGATACGCAGTATTTT. Protein: CAQPVTIPPSTDTQYF. J is TRBJ2-3 and V is TRBV9, with D hard to call. The CDR3 consists of 16 residues. Germline values: CDR1 SGDLS, CDR2 YYNGEE.